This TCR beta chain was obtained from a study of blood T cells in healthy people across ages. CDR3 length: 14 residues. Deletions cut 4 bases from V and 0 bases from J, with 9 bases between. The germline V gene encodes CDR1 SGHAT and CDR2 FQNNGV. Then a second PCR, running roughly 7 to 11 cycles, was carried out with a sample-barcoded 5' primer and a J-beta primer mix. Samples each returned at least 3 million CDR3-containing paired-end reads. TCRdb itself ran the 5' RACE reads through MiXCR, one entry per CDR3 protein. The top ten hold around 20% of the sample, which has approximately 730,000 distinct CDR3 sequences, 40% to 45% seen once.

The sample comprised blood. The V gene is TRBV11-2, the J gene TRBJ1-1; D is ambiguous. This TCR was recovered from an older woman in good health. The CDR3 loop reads CASSSARLNTEAFF. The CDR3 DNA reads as TGTGCCAGCAGCTCGGCCCGTCTGAACACTGAAGCTTTCTTT.